A selection of T cell receptor beta chains follows, all from one sample in a study of identical twins. From the 5' RACE reads, TCRdb called clonotypes with MiXCR, one entry per CDR3 protein. The table has roughly 350,000 distinct CDR3 sequences, 7% to 9.5% seen once; the top ten hold around 8.6%. Sequencing was done on a sample of naive T cells sorted from blood. Source of these receptors: a woman in her forties or fifties in good health. Each CDR3 is given with its conserved first and last residue. Fields, in order: D gene, clone size, J gene, V gene, CDR3 DNA, CDR3 protein. D genes are given only for firm matches. Size is stated for part of the rows, as once, few or many counts, or as a class when the clone is expanded.

>-|few|TRBJ1-6|TRBV14
TGTGCCAGCAGCCAAGATCCCCGTTCACCCCTCCACTTT
CASSQDPRSPLHF
>-|few|TRBJ1-1|TRBV5-1
TGCGCCAGCAGCCTCACTTTCCTGAACACTGAAGCTTTCTTT
CASSLTFLNTEAFF
>-|many|TRBJ2-1|TRBV3-1
TGTGCCAGCAGCCAGACCCGGGTGAGCCTCAATGAGCAGTTCTTC
CASSQTRVSLNEQFF
>-|-|TRBJ1-3|TRBV7-9
TGTGCCAGCAGCCAAACCGCGAGGGAAGCTGGAAACACCATATATTTT
CASSQTAREAGNTIYF
>-|many|TRBJ2-1|TRBV21-1
TGTGCCAGCAGCAAAGTATTAGCGGGCCCCAATGAGCAGTTCTTC
CASSKVLAGPNEQFF
>-|few|TRBJ2-2|TRBV15
TGTGCCACCAGCAGAGAGACAGCCGGGGAGCTGTTTTTT
CATSRETAGELFF
>-|many|TRBJ2-3|TRBV29-1
TGCAGCGTTGGGGGGGGCGCAGATACGCAGTATTTT
CSVGGGADTQYF
>-|-|TRBJ1-1|TRBV5-1
TGCGCCAGCAGCTTGCGACCTGAAACTGAAGCTTTCTTT
CASSLRPETEAFF
>-|few|TRBJ2-3|TRBV5-6
TGTGCCAGCAGCTTGGTCGGGAAGGGGAGCACAGATACGCAGTATTTT
CASSLVGKGSTDTQYF
>TRBD2|many|TRBJ2-1|TRBV29-1
TGCAGCGTTGTTCCCACTAGCGGGAGGGCCTATAATGAGCAGTTCTTC
CSVVPTSGRAYNEQFF
>-|many|TRBJ2-3|TRBV7-9
TGTGCCAGCAGCTCGAGCGCTAGCCTGAGCGCAGATACGCAGTATTTT
CASSSSASLSADTQYF
>-|-|TRBJ2-6|TRBV2
TGTGCCAGCAGTGTGGAAGCGCAAGGGTTTGGGGCCAACGTCCTGACTTTC
CASSVEAQGFGANVLTF
>-|few|TRBJ2-3|TRBV5-1
TGCGCCAGCAGCTTTTCCGGGACTAGCACAGATACGCAGTATTTT
CASSFSGTSTDTQYF
>-|many|TRBJ2-5|TRBV7-2
TGTGCCAGCAGCTTCCAGGGTGAGACCCAGTACTTC
CASSFQGETQYF
>-|few|TRBJ2-7|TRBV7-9
TGTGCCAGCAGCTTTGGACAGAAGATCTACGAGCAGTACTTC
CASSFGQKIYEQYF
>TRBD1|-|TRBJ2-3|TRBV12-3/TRBV12-4
TGTGCCAGCAGTCAAGGGGGCGCATACGATACGCAGTATTTT
CASSQGGAYDTQYF
>-|few|TRBJ1-5|TRBV19
TGTGCCAGTAGTATGAATCAGCCCCAGCATTTT
CASSMNQPQHF
>-|-|TRBJ2-1|TRBV6-5
TGTGCCAGCAGTTACAGCGCGGGCCACCACTCCTACAATGAGCAGTTCTTC
CASSYSAGHHSYNEQFF
>-|few|TRBJ2-5|TRBV11-2
TGTGCCAGCAGCTTCGGAGAGTCCCAGTACTTC
CASSFGESQYF
>TRBD1|-|TRBJ2-7|TRBV18
TGTGCCAGCTCCCGGGACAGGGGTCGAGAGCAGTACTTC
CASSRDRGREQYF
>-|few|TRBJ1-1|TRBV15
TGTGCCACCAGCAGAGATCTACCGACTGAAGCTTTCTTT
CATSRDLPTEAFF
>TRBD2|-|TRBJ2-7|TRBV20-1
TGCAGTGCTAGGGGGCGACTAGCGGGAGGGATCGTCCACGAGCAGTACTTC
CSARGRLAGGIVHEQYF
>TRBD2|few|TRBJ2-1|TRBV12-5
TGTGCTAGTGGGGGGCTCGTTAGCGGGAGGACTAGAGGGTACAATGAGCAGTTCTTC
CASGGLVSGRTRGYNEQFF
>-|few|TRBJ2-1|TRBV5-1
TGCGCCAGCAGCTTTTCCGGAGATGTCGATGCTGAGCAGTTCTTC
CASSFSGDVDAEQFF
>-|few|TRBJ2-5|TRBV19
TGTGCCAGTAATAGGCGGGGACAAGAGACCCAGTACTTC
CASNRRGQETQYF
>TRBD2|many|TRBJ2-3|TRBV11-2
TGTGCCAGCAGCTTATACTGGACTAGCGGGACTACGCAGTATTTT
CASSLYWTSGTTQYF
>-|few|TRBJ2-4|TRBV20-1
TGCAGTGCTAGATTTAGCGCCATAGCCGGCATTCAGTACTTC
CSARFSAIAGIQYF
>TRBD1|few|TRBJ1-1|TRBV6-5
TGTGCCAGCAGTATGGACAGGGATGGGAACACTGAAGCTTTCTTT
CASSMDRDGNTEAFF
>TRBD2|few|TRBJ2-1|TRBV12-3/TRBV12-4
TGTGCCAGCAGTTCGACTAGCGGGAGTCGTGAGCAGTTCTTC
CASSSTSGSREQFF
>-|few|TRBJ2-3|TRBV11-2
TGTGCCAGCAGCTGGGACCTAACAGATACGCAGTATTTT
CASSWDLTDTQYF
>-|-|TRBJ2-5|TRBV12-3/TRBV12-4
TGTGCCAGCAGTTTAGTCAGGGAAGGAGGACAAGAGACCCAGTACTTC
CASSLVREGGQETQYF
>TRBD2|-|TRBJ2-5|TRBV7-7
TGTGCTAGCAGCTTATCCCTGCGGGGGTACCAAGAGACCCAGTACTTC
CASSLSLRGYQETQYF
>TRBD2|-|TRBJ2-1|TRBV7-9
TGTGCCAGCAGCTCACAATTAGCGGGAGTAAGCTTCTTC
CASSSQLAGVSFF
>TRBD2|many|TRBJ2-1|TRBV7-6
TGTGCCAGCAGTTTTTATACGGGACTAGCGAACAATGAGCAGTTCTTC
CASSFYTGLANNEQFF
>-|few|TRBJ2-1|TRBV19
TGTGCCCTAGGGCGGAATGAGCAGTTCTTC
CALGRNEQFF
>-|-|TRBJ2-7|TRBV21-1
TGTGCCAGCAGCAAAGGGCGGAGCTCCTACGAGCAGTACTTC
CASSKGRSSYEQYF